This TCR beta chain was sequenced for a study of neurological immune-mediated disorders. Study observations and caveats: There were no CDR3 amino acid sequences shared by expanded clones across subjects, a result suggesting private repertoires in all groups.

The team produced cDNA through 5'RACE using 10-nucleotide random UMIs. TCRdb recomputed calls from the 5' RACE reads with MiXCR, one row per CDR3 protein. This table has some 38,000 distinct CDR3 sequences, approximately 10% appearing once. This sample's time point: technical triplicate 1. Looked up from germline, CDR1 is SGHRS and CDR2 is YFSETQ. The CDR3 contains 15 residues. Trimming shortened V by 4 bases and J by 0 bases, and 10 bases separated the two germline ends. This clonotype was observed many times. Its antigen remains unknown. The sequence derives from a man in his sixties with HTLV-1-associated myelopathy (HAM/TSP). Sequenced sample: PBMCs. V gene TRBV5-1 combines with J gene TRBJ2-2; D not resolved. CDR3 sequence: CASSPRLPNTGELFF. DNA for the CDR3: TGCGCCAGCAGCCCGCGGCTGCCGAACACCGGGGAGCTGTTTTTT.